This is a list of T cell receptor beta chains from one sample in a study of beta chain features in type 1 diabetes. Sequencing was performed with immunoSEQ multiplex PCR; in TCRdb, only in-frame clones are kept and a portion is missing. The table includes over 350,000 clones, about 16% detected once. The sequencing sample was made of naive CD4+ T cells from blood. These receptors all come from a woman between 18 and 29 years old in good health. Both conserved end residues are part of each CDR3. The order of the fields is clone size, V gene, J gene, D gene, CDR3 protein, CDR3 DNA. A D gene is named only where the DNA matches it firmly. Size is omitted from some rows. Given values are once, few, many or a class for expanded clones.

>few|TRBV28|TRBJ2-7|TRBD2
CASSHLAGPYEQYF
TGTGCCAGCAGTCACCTAGCGGGGCCCTACGAGCAGTACTTC
>few|TRBV5-4|TRBJ2-6|NA
CASSLGQHGANVLTF
TGTGCCAGCAGCTTGGGTCAACATGGGGCCAACGTCCTGACTTTC
>few|TRBV23-1|TRBJ1-5|NA
CASSRWQNSNQPQHF
TGCGCCAGCAGTCGGTGGCAGAATAGCAATCAGCCCCAGCATTTT
>once|TRBV27|TRBJ2-3|NA
CASSLSQRMADTQYF
TGTGCCAGCAGTTTATCGCAGCGGATGGCTGATACGCAGTATTTT
>NA|TRBV18|TRBJ2-5|NA
CASSPGRETQYF
TGTGCCAGCTCACCAGGCAGGGAGACCCAGTACTTC
>NA|TRBV11-2|TRBJ1-1|NA
CASSGVSVDGAEAFF
TGTGCCAGCAGCGGAGTTTCGGTCGACGGAGCTGAAGCTTTCTTT
>few|TRBV28|TRBJ2-3|NA
CASSSRSRRVLYF
TGTGCCAGCAGTTCCCGCAGTAGGAGGGTATTGTATTTT
>few|TRBV16|TRBJ1-5|NA
CASSPSNGELPQHF
TGTGCCAGCAGCCCGTCGAATGGAGAATTACCCCAGCATTTT
>few|TRBV7-9|TRBJ1-5|NA
CASSLGGEKHQPQHF
TGTGCCAGCAGCTTAGGAGGCGAGAAGCATCAGCCCCAGCATTTT
>NA|TRBV4-3|TRBJ2-2|NA
CASSQDYRRAAGELFF
TGCGCCAGCAGCCAAGATTATCGGCGGGCGGCCGGGGAGCTGTTTTTT
>few|TRBV4-2|TRBJ2-1|TRBD1
CASSLSGTVDNEQFF
TGTGCCAGCAGCCTGTCCGGGACAGTAGACAATGAGCAGTTCTTC
>few|TRBV4-2|TRBJ1-5|TRBD1
CASSQVTGDQPQHF
TGTGCCAGCAGCCAGGTGACAGGGGATCAGCCCCAGCATTTT
>NA|TRBV4-3|TRBJ2-1|TRBD2
CASSQDRASGMNEQFF
TGCGCCAGCAGCCAAGATAGGGCTAGCGGGATGAATGAGCAGTTCTTC
>few|TRBV9|TRBJ1-5|TRBD1
CASSSQDRAQQPQHF
TGTGCCAGCAGCTCCCAGGACAGGGCTCAACAGCCCCAGCATTTT
>NA|TRBV29-1|TRBJ2-3|NA
CSVEPQGTASTDTQYF
TGCAGCGTTGAACCCCAGGGCACAGCGAGCACAGATACGCAGTATTTT
>few|TRBV27|TRBJ2-5|TRBD2
CASSFLTSGSRETQYF
TGTGCCAGCAGTTTTCTTACTAGCGGGAGTAGGGAGACCCAGTACTTC
>NA|TRBV28|TRBJ2-7|NA
CASSSQIYEQYF
TGTGCCAGCAGTTCCCAGATTTACGAGCAGTACTTC
>NA|TRBV5-1|TRBJ1-1|NA
CASSLAGRNTEAFF
TGCGCCAGCAGCTTGGCAGGGCGGAACACTGAAGCTTTCTTT
>NA|TRBV7-2|TRBJ2-5|TRBD1
CASLPDRVEETQYF
TGTGCCAGCTTGCCGGACAGGGTGGAAGAGACCCAGTACTTC
>NA|TRBV29-1|TRBJ1-2|NA
CSVDGNYGYTF
TGCAGCGTCGACGGGAACTATGGCTACACCTTC
>few|TRBV7-2|TRBJ2-1|NA
CASSSDSHEQFF
TGTGCCAGCAGCTCGGACAGCCATGAGCAGTTCTTC
>few|TRBV19|TRBJ1-1|NA
CASSPRRVNTEAFF
TGTGCCAGTAGTCCCAGGAGGGTGAACACTGAAGCTTTCTTT
>NA|TRBV2|TRBJ2-3|TRBD2
CASSETSYRADTQYF
TGTGCCAGCAGTGAGACTAGCTATCGTGCAGATACGCAGTATTTT
>few|TRBV28|TRBJ2-7|NA
CASSSGTLGPYF
TGTGCCAGCAGTTCCGGGACACTGGGACCGTACTTC
>NA|TRBV14|TRBJ1-2|NA
CASSQDPHRGYGYTF
TGTGCCAGCAGCCAAGATCCACATCGGGGCTATGGCTACACCTTC
>NA|TRBV7-2|TRBJ2-1|NA
CASSRERYNEQFF
TGTGCCAGCAGTCGGGAGCGATACAATGAGCAGTTCTTC
>NA|TRBV20-1|TRBJ1-1|NA
CSVAGDTEAFF
TGCAGTGTCGCGGGAGACACTGAAGCTTTCTTT
>NA|TRBV6-5|TRBJ2-1|TRBD2
CASRAGAGAYNEQFF
TGTGCCAGCAGAGCGGGAGCAGGTGCCTACAATGAGCAGTTCTTC
>NA|TRBV30|TRBJ2-1|TRBD2
CAWSLTSGYNEQFF
TGTGCCTGGAGTTTGACTAGCGGTTACAATGAGCAGTTCTTC
>NA|TRBV5-6|TRBJ2-3|TRBD2
CASNLRGGGSTDTQYF
TGTGCCAGCAACCTCCGGGGCGGGGGTAGCACAGATACGCAGTATTTT
>NA|TRBV9|TRBJ2-1|TRBD1
CASSPLYTGQGTAWGDEQFF
TGTGCCAGCAGCCCTCTCTATACGGGACAGGGGACGGCCTGGGGGGATGAGCAGTTCTTC